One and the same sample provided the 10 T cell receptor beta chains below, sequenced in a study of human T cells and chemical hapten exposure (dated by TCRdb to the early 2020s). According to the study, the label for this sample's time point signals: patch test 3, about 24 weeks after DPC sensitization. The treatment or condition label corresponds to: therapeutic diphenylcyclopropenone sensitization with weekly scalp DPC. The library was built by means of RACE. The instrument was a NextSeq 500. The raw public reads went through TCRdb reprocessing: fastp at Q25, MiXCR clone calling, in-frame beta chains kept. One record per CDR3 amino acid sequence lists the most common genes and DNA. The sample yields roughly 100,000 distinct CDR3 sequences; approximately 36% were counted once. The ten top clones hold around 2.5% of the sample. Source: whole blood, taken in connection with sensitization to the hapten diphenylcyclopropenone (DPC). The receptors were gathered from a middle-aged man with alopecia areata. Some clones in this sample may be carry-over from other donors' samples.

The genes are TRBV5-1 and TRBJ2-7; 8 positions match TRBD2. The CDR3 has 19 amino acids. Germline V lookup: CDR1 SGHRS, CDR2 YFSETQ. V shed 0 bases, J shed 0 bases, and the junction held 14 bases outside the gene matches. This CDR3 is CASSLAAGLERVHSYEQYV. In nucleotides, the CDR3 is TGCGCCAGCAGCTTGGCGGCGGGACTAGAGCGTGTCCACTCCTACGAGCAGTACGTC.

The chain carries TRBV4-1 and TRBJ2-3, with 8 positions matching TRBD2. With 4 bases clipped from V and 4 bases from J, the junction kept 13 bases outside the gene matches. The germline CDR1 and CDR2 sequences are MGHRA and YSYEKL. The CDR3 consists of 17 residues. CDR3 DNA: TGCGCCAGCAGCCTACCACTTCCGGGACTAGTATCAGATACGCAGTATTTT. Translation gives CASSLPLPGLVSDTQYF.

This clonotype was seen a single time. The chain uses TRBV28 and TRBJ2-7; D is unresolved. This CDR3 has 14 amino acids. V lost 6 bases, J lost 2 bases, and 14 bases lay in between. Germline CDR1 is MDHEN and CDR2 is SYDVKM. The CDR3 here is CASRTVNGAYEQYF. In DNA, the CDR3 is TGTGCCAGCAGAACCGTAAACGGAGCCTACGAGCAGTACTTC.

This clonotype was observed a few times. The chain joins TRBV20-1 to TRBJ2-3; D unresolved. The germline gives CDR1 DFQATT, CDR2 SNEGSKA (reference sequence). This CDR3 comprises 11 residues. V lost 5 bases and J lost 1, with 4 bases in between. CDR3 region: CSAYRTDTQYF. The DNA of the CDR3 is TGCAGTGCTTACCGCACAGATACGCAGTATTTT.

The CDR3 DNA follows: TGTGCCAGCAGCCGCAGGGATAACACTGAAGCTTTCTTT. Translation gives CASSRRDNTEAFF. The chain couples TRBV7-2 to TRBJ1-1, with D possibly TRBD1 on 5 matching bases. The CDR3 contains 13 residues. Germline CDR1 reads SGHTA; CDR2 reads FQGNSA. Trimming removed 5 bases from V and 2 bases from J, with 9 bases in between. The full variable domain, completed using reference TRBV7-2 and TRBJ1-1, is GAGVSQSPSNKVTEKGKDVELRCDPISGHTALYWYRQSLGQGLEFLIYFQGNSAPDKSGLPSDRFSAERTGGSVSTLTIQRTQQEDSAVYLCASSRRDNTEAFFGQGTRLTVV.

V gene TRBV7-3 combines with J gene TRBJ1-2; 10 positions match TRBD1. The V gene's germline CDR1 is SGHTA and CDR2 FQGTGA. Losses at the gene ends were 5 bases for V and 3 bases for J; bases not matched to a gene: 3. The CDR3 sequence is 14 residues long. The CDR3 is CASSEGTGDYGYTF. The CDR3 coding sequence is TGTGCCAGCAGCGAGGGGACAGGGGACTATGGCTACACCTTC.

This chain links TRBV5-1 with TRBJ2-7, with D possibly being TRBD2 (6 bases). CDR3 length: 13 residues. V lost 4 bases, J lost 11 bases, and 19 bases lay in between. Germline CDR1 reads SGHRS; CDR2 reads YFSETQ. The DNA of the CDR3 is TGCGCCAGCAGCGCCAAACCCCGGGACTGGGAGTACTTC. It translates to CASSAKPRDWEYF.

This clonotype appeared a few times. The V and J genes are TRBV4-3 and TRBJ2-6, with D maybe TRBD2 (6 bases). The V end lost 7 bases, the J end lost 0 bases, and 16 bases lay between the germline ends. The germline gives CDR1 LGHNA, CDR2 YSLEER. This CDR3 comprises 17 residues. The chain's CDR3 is CASTGGAFDSGANVLTF. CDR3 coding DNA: TGCGCCAGCACTGGAGGGGCATTCGACTCTGGGGCCAACGTCCTGACTTTC.

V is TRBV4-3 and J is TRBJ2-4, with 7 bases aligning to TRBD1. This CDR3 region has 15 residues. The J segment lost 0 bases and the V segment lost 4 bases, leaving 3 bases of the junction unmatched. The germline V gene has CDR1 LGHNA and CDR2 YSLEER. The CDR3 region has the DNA TGCGCCAGCAGCCCGGACAGGTCAGCCAAAAACATTCAGTACTTC. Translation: CASSPDRSAKNIQYF.

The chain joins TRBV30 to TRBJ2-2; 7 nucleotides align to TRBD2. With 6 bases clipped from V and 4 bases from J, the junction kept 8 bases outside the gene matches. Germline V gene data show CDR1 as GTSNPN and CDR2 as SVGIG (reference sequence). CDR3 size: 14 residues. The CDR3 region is CACLRGRGTGELFF. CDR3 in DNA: TGTGCCTGCCTCCGGGGGAGGGGCACCGGGGAGCTGTTTTTT.